The present entry profiles one T cell receptor (beta chain) with its context. Per the study methods: Cell counts per sample came from amplifying reference gene primers. Libraries were prepared by immunoSEQ multiplex PCR; TCRdb keeps only in-frame clonotypes and omits some of them. That table is the source of V, J and clone size, and D and trimming were worked out from the DNA. Counted here are about 250,000 clones, more than 60% occurring once; the ten biggest clones make up 4% to 4.5%. The sample belongs to a study of blood T cell repertoires in COVID-19. Overall study context: PBMCs, B-cell-depleted T cells, or T cells provided the cDNA or gDNA that made up the material.

The CDR3 has 13 residues. The ends were cut back, 7 bases at V and 8 bases at J, with 15 bases in the middle. This chain connects TRBV12-3 or TRBV12-4 to TRBJ2-1; D may be TRBD1 (6 bases). Sequencing was done on a sample of peripheral blood. This clonotype was obtained from a woman between 40 and 50 years old with active or convalescent COVID-19. In DNA form, the CDR3 reads TGTGCCAGCACCTTTGGGGGCGAGGATGAGCAGTTCTTC. It yields the protein CASTFGGEDEQFF.